The 30 T cell receptor beta chains reported below all come from one sample, sequenced in a study of cytomegalovirus exposure and HLA in healthy donors. Both 60 Vbeta primers and 13 Jbeta primers went into the PCR. Profiling relied on immunoSEQ multiplex PCR, and the TCRdb table lists in-frame clones only, not all of them. The table has approximately 140,000 clones, around 60% seen once; the top ten hold roughly 6.4%. Material for sequencing was PBMCs. All receptors come from a woman in her fifties or sixties in good health and CMV-seropositive.

The gene calls are TRBV4-1 and TRBJ1-5; 7 bases match TRBD1. After removal of 2 bases from V and 4 bases from J, the junction contained 5 bases not matched to a gene. In germline, CDR1 is MGHRA, CDR2 YSYEKL. There are 15 residues in the CDR3. This chain's CDR3 is CASSQLVGQNQPQHF. CDR3 sequence (DNA): TGCGCCAGCAGCCAACTCGTGGGACAGAATCAGCCCCAGCATTTT.

This sequence joins TRBV23-1 and TRBJ2-3; 7 bases align to TRBD1. TRBV23-1 is filed as an ORF, its function uncertain. The J segment lost 4 bases and the V segment lost 4 bases, leaving 5 bases of the junction unmatched. The CDR3 runs 14 residues. The CDR3 DNA is TGCGCCAGCAGTCTTACAGGGGTACCAGATACGCAGTATTTT. As protein: CASSLTGVPDTQYF.

The chain has TRBV29-1 and TRBJ1-2; no clear D. CDR3 length: 13 residues. Deletions cut 0 bases from V and 8 bases from J, with 13 bases between. The germline V gene encodes CDR1 SQVTM and CDR2 ANQGSEA. CDR3 nucleotides: TGCAGCGTTGAAGAGGAGATCGTGGAAGGCTACACCTTC. Translation: CSVEEEIVEGYTF.

In its sample, this clone was seen a few times. V and J are TRBV6-1 and TRBJ2-1; D possibly corresponds to TRBD2 (5 bases). Germline CDR1 and CDR2: MNHNS and SASEGT. The CDR3 extends over 16 amino acids. Trimming stripped 2 bases from V and 9 bases from J, with 20 bases between. The CDR3 coding sequence is TGTGCCAGCAGTGAAACTAGACATATCCTCTATACTGAGCAGTTCTTC. It translates to CASSETRHILYTEQFF.

The chain is built from TRBV19 and TRBJ1-2; 10 bases match TRBD1. This CDR3 has 15 amino acids. Germline V gene sequence: CDR1 LNHDA, CDR2 SQIVND (reference sequence). With 9 bases clipped from V and 4 bases from J, the junction kept 11 bases outside the gene matches. The CDR3 is CASVALGQGIYGYTF. CDR3 coding DNA: TGTGCCAGCGTTGCCCTGGGACAGGGGATCTATGGCTACACCTTC.

J is TRBJ2-5 and V is TRBV5-1; 9 bases align to TRBD1. The V gene's germline CDR1 is SGHRS and CDR2 YFSETQ. The CDR3 extends over 15 amino acids. The J segment lost 4 bases and the V segment lost 0 bases, leaving 4 bases of the junction unmatched. The chain's CDR3 is CASSLVTGGRETQYF. Written as DNA, the CDR3 is TGCGCCAGCAGCTTGGTGACAGGGGGTAGAGAGACCCAGTACTTC.

The chain carries TRBV7-2 and TRBJ2-7; TRBD2 aligns across 9 bases. Germline V CDR1 and CDR2: SGHTA, FQGNSA. The CDR3 covers 15 residues. V gave up 3 bases and J gave up 5 bases; unmatched junction bases: 8. The CDR3 here is CASSFSGRSPNEQYF. In DNA, the CDR3 is TGTGCCAGCAGCTTTAGCGGGAGAAGCCCCAACGAGCAGTACTTC.

The V and J genes are TRBV9 and TRBJ2-4; a weak D match, TRBD2 (6 bases). The V gene's germline CDR1 is SGDLS and CDR2 YYNGEE. Trimming took off 0 bases at V and 13 bases at J, with 14 bases between the two ends. There are 13 residues in the CDR3. CDR3 amino acids: CASSVGSGEVQYF. CDR3 nucleotide sequence: TGTGCCAGCAGCGTAGGGTCGGGAGAGGTACAGTACTTC.

The gene calls are TRBV6-5 and TRBJ2-3; 12 bases map to TRBD1. J gave up 4 bases and V 2 bases, and 4 bases lay outside the gene matches. The CDR3 runs to 16 residues. Germline V gives CDR1 MNHEY, CDR2 SVGAGI. CDR3 bases: TGTGCCAGCAGTTACAGGGACAGGGGGCGACCAGATACGCAGTATTTT. It specifies CASSYRDRGRPDTQYF.

V is TRBV10-2 and J is TRBJ2-1; 13 nucleotides agree with TRBD2. The germline V gene encodes CDR1 WSHSY and CDR2 SAAADI. The CDR3 extends over 16 amino acids. The ends lost 2 bases at V and 10 bases at J; junction bases unmatched: 8. The CDR3 reads CASSEGGLAGIEEQFF. The CDR3 nucleotides are TGCGCCAGCAGTGAGGGGGGACTAGCGGGAATAGAGGAGCAGTTCTTC.

The rearrangement joins TRBV19 to TRBJ2-5; D remains ambiguous. Trimming removed 5 bases at V and 4 bases at J, with 8 bases between. The CDR3 is 12 residues long. From germline, CDR1 is LNHDA and CDR2 SQIVND (reference sequence). CDR3 bases: TGTGCCAGTAGTGGGCAGCTAGAGACCCAGTACTTC. Its protein is CASSGQLETQYF. Full variable domain (outside the CDR3, taken from reference TRBV19 and TRBJ2-5): DGGITQSPKYLFRKEGQNVTLSCEQNLNHDAMYWYRQDPGQGLRLIYYSQIVNDFQKGDIAEGYSVSREKKESFPLTVTSAQKNPTAFYLCASSGQLETQYFGPGTRLLVL.

This chain uses TRBV5-1 with TRBJ2-1; TRBD1 aligns across 9 bases. V lost 1 base to trimming and J lost 2 bases; unmatched junction nucleotides: 10. The length of the CDR3 is 18 residues. Per the germline V gene, CDR1 is SGHRS and CDR2 is YFSETQ. This CDR3 is CASSLIPPTGGPYNEQFF. The CDR3 bases are TGCGCCAGCAGCTTGATTCCCCCCACAGGGGGCCCCTACAATGAGCAGTTCTTC.

The rearrangement links TRBV7-9 to TRBJ2-5; unclear D gene. The DNA end favors TRBJ2-7, so the J call may be wrong. The CDR3 has 16 residues. Per the germline V gene, CDR1 is SEHNR and CDR2 is FQNEAQ (reference sequence). DNA of the CDR3: TGTGCCAGCAGCTTTAGCCCCTCCTCGGACTCCTACGAGCAGTACTTC. Translating gives CASSFSPSSDSYEQYF.

The V call is TRBV18, the J call TRBJ2-1; 12 positions agree with TRBD2. Germline V CDR1 and CDR2: KGHSH, LQKENI. V lost 3 bases to trimming and J lost 0 bases; unmatched junction nucleotides: 3. This CDR3 has 17 amino acids. The CDR3 DNA is TGTGCCAGCTCACCCCGGGGACTAGCGGGCTCCTACAATGAGCAGTTCTTC. This encodes CASSPRGLAGSYNEQFF.

The V call is TRBV19, the J call TRBJ1-5, with D perhaps TRBD1 (6 bases). CDR1 and CDR2 from the germline V gene are LNHDA and SQIVND (reference sequence). The CDR3 runs to 15 residues. Trimming took off 7 bases at V and 6 bases at J, with 19 bases between the two ends. In DNA form, the CDR3 reads TGTGCCAGTAACAGACCAGGGGTGGGCATTCAGCCCCAGCATTTT. As protein: CASNRPGVGIQPQHF.

J is TRBJ2-7 and V is TRBV15; the match to TRBD1 covers 10 bases. Germline trimming cut 3 bases from V and 5 bases from J; bases unmatched to any gene: 10. The germline CDR1 and CDR2 sequences are LNHNV and YYDKDF (reference sequence). This CDR3 comprises 16 residues. CDR3 region: CATSSSPGQGSNEQYF. The CDR3 DNA sequence: TGTGCCACCAGCAGCAGTCCGGGACAGGGGAGTAACGAGCAGTACTTC.

This chain joins TRBV30 and TRBJ2-7, with TRBD2 identical over 15 bases. V lost 2 bases and J lost 0; bases outside the gene matches: 11. The CDR3 consists of 19 residues. Looked up from germline, CDR1 is GTSNPN and CDR2 is SVGIG (reference sequence). The CDR3 DNA is TGTGCCTGGAGTCAGGGACTAGCGGGAGGCCCTACCTTCTCCTACGAGCAGTACTTC. Encoded protein: CAWSQGLAGGPTFSYEQYF.

This clone was counted a few times. This sequence joins TRBV10-3 and TRBJ2-7; 10 positions match TRBD2. The CDR3 consists of 15 residues. In germline, CDR1 is ENHRY, CDR2 SYGVKD. Trimming removed 3 bases from V and 3 bases from J; junction bases left unmatched: 5. CDR3 sequence (DNA): TGTGCCATCAGTGATCCTAGCGGGAGCGTCTACGAGCAGTACTTC. Translation gives CAISDPSGSVYEQYF.

This rearrangement joins TRBV10-3 to TRBJ1-1; 10 nucleotides match TRBD1. The CDR3 totals 16 residues. The ends lost 7 bases at V and 5 bases at J; junction bases unmatched: 13. Germline V gene lookup returns CDR1 ENHRY and CDR2 SYGVKD. This CDR3 reads CAITAQLTGGRTEAFF. CDR3 nucleotide sequence: TGTGCCATCACCGCTCAACTGACAGGGGGCCGAACTGAAGCTTTCTTT.

V gene TRBV11-3 combines with J gene TRBJ2-7, with unresolved D. The CDR3 has 13 amino acids. Germline V gene lookup returns CDR1 SGHNT and CDR2 YENEEA. CDR3 in amino acids: CAPHSTNPYEQYF. In nucleotides, the CDR3 is TGTGCTCCGCACAGTACCAATCCCTACGAGCAGTACTTC.

CDR3 loop: CASSHGTGGSYEQYF. Here the CDR3 DNA reads TGTGCCAGCAGCCATGGGACAGGGGGTTCCTACGAGCAGTACTTC. The chain combines TRBV7-9 with TRBJ2-7; 11 nucleotides agree with TRBD1. The CDR3 loop spans 15 amino acids. The V and J ends lost 5 bases and 1 base, in that order; junction bases with no gene match: 4. Germline CDR1 SEHNR, CDR2 FQNEAQ (reference sequence).

The chain employs TRBV7-3 and TRBJ2-3; D might be TRBD2 (6 bases). Looked up from germline, CDR1 is SGHTA and CDR2 is FQGTGA. Trimming pared 1 base from V and 2 bases from J, leaving 10 bases between. CDR3 length equals 15 residues. CDR3 nucleotides: TGTGCCAGCAGCTTAATGGGGGGTAACACAGATACGCAGTATTTT. Protein sequence: CASSLMGGNTDTQYF.

V is TRBV18 and J is TRBJ2-7, with D perhaps matching TRBD1 (6 bases). Germline CDR1 reads KGHSH; CDR2 reads LQKENI. Between the trimmed V and J ends, which lost 3 bases and 3 bases, there was a span of 9 bases. The CDR3 extends over 13 amino acids. CDR3 protein: CASSPAGDYEQYF. In nucleotides, the CDR3 is TGTGCCAGCTCACCGGCAGGGGACTACGAGCAGTACTTC.

CDR3 region: CASSLSGARLAGVREQYF. CDR3 bases: TGTGCCAGCAGTTTATCGGGGGCCAGACTAGCGGGAGTTAGGGAGCAGTACTTC. This chain links TRBV27 with TRBJ2-7, with 12 nucleotides matching TRBD2. J was trimmed by 7 bases and V by 0 bases; bases with no gene match: 13. The CDR3 spans 18 residues. The germline V gene has CDR1 MNHEY and CDR2 SMNVEV (reference sequence).

This chain links TRBV5-4 with TRBJ2-3; tentatively, D is TRBD2 (6 bases). The ends were cut back, 2 bases at V and 1 base at J, with 11 bases in the middle. In germline, CDR1 is SGHNT, CDR2 YYREEE (reference sequence). The CDR3 loop spans 15 amino acids. CDR3 loop: CASSFREVGTDTQYF. CDR3 sequence (DNA): TGTGCCAGCAGCTTCAGGGAGGTCGGCACAGATACGCAGTATTTT.

The chain couples TRBV10-3 to TRBJ2-1, with D possibly matching TRBD2 (5 bases). V was cut by 2 bases and J by 4 bases, with 15 bases left in between. The CDR3 spans 16 residues. In germline, CDR1 is ENHRY, CDR2 SYGVKD. As DNA, the CDR3 is TGTGCCATCAGTGAGACTAGTGGTTTGGGGTACAATGAGCAGTTCTTC. It yields the protein CAISETSGLGYNEQFF.

This clone was observed once. This chain joins TRBV27 and TRBJ1-2; TRBD1 might be the D (6 bases). Trimming shortened V by 7 bases and J by 4 bases, and 19 bases separated the two germline ends. Germline assignment: CDR1 MNHEY and CDR2 SMNVEV (reference sequence). This CDR3 spans 15 amino acids. The CDR3 loop is CASTPLQGLSYGYTF. The CDR3 DNA follows: TGTGCCAGCACCCCTTTGCAGGGGCTTAGCTATGGCTACACCTTC.

The V call is TRBV28, the J call TRBJ2-1, with a possible D match to TRBD2 (5 bases). Germline lookup yields CDR1 MDHEN and CDR2 SYDVKM. The CDR3 sequence is 15 residues long. V was cut by 5 bases and J by 7 bases, with 18 bases left in between. The CDR3 DNA reads as TGTGCCAGCAGTCCCGCGGGTCGAACGGGGAATGAGCAGTTCTTC. It yields the protein CASSPAGRTGNEQFF.

V gene TRBV25-1 combines with J gene TRBJ2-3, with 9 bases that match TRBD1. Losses at the gene ends were 4 bases for V and 7 bases for J; bases not matched to a gene: 12. From germline, CDR1 is MGHDK and CDR2 SYGVNS. The CDR3 has 16 residues. The CDR3 DNA reads as TGTGCCAGCAGTGCCTCCGGGACAGGGAGGGGAAATACGCAGTATTTT. Its protein is CASSASGTGRGNTQYF. Filled out from reference TRBV25-1 and TRBJ2-3, the complete variable domain reads EADIYQTPRYLVIGTGKKITLECSQTMGHDKMYWYQQDPGMELHLIHYSYGVNSTEKGDLSSESTVSRIRTEHFPLTLESARPSHTSQYLCASSASGTGRGNTQYFGPGTRLTVL.

The rearrangement links TRBV7-2 to TRBJ2-1, with 11 bases aligning to TRBD2. Germline V lookup: CDR1 SGHTA, CDR2 FQGNSA. The CDR3 is made up of 16 amino acids. V shed 5 bases, J shed 9 bases, and the junction held 12 bases outside the gene matches. In nucleotides, the CDR3 is TGTGCCAGCAGCCCAGATCTAGCGGGAGGAATCTTTGAGCAGTTCTTC. Translating it yields CASSPDLAGGIFEQFF.